Listed below are T cell receptor beta chains from one sample, sequenced in a study of shared T cell receptors in the human thymus. Libraries were prepared by immunoSEQ multiplex PCR; TCRdb keeps only in-frame clonotypes and omits some of them. The data show more than 550,000 clones, 87% seen once. This same sample was also taken into another study, of human thymus T cells.

The specimen was thymocytes. The source of these receptors is a boy in the first two years of life with a congenital heart defect. CDR3s include the opening cysteine and the closing phenylalanine or tryptophan. A D gene is named only where the DNA matches it firmly. Only part of the rows carry a size: once, few, many, or a class if the clone is expanded.

J	V	size	D	DNA	CDR3
TRBJ1-1	TRBV6-1	-	TRBD1	TGTGCCAGCAGGGGGACAGGCCTGGCTTTCTTT	CASRGTGLAFF
TRBJ2-1	TRBV7-6	once	-	TGTGCCAGCAGCGGCCGGGATCGGTCCTACAATGAGCAGTTCTTC	CASSGRDRSYNEQFF
TRBJ2-7	TRBV13	once	TRBD1	TGTGCCAGCAGCTTAGGACAGGGGGCGGTTTACGAGCAGTACTTC	CASSLGQGAVYEQYF
TRBJ1-5	TRBV28	-	TRBD1	TGTGCCAGCAGTTTGCGGGCAGGGGGTCAGCCCCAGCATTTT	CASSLRAGGQPQHF
TRBJ2-7	TRBV7-2	-	TRBD2	TGTGCCAGCAGCCTCGGACTAGCGGGGGAAAGGTGGGACGAGCAGTACTTC	CASSLGLAGERWDEQYF
TRBJ2-7	TRBV5-8	once	TRBD2	TGTGCCAGCAGCCTGACTCCCAGCGGGGGGGCCCCGGAGCAGTACTTC	CASSLTPSGGAPEQYF
TRBJ1-2	TRBV28	once	-	TGTGCCAGCAGTCCTCAAAACTATGGCTACCCCTTC	CASSPQNYGYPF
TRBJ1-3	TRBV15	-	-	TGTGCCACCAGCAGACAGGGGAAGATGGCTGGAAACACCATATATTTT	CATSRQGKMAGNTIYF
TRBJ1-5	TRBV5-1	-	-	TGCGCCAGCAGCCCAGGGATGAATCAGCCCCAGCATTTT	CASSPGMNQPQHF
TRBJ2-7	TRBV15	-	TRBD2	TGTGCCACCAGCAGAGAGGGGGGGGAGGGCAGCGAGCAGTACTTC	CATSREGGEGSEQYF
TRBJ1-3	TRBV19	-	-	TGTGCCACCGGGCAGGGAAATCGGGACACCATATATTTT	CATGQGNRDTIYF
TRBJ2-7	TRBV10-3	once	-	TGTGCCATCAAGAGGACAGCCGCAGCCTACGAGCAGTACTTC	CAIKRTAAAYEQYF
TRBJ2-5	TRBV12-5	-	TRBD2	TGTGCTAGTGGTTTAAGGACTAGCGGGAGGGCCTACCAAGAGACCCAGTACTTC	CASGLRTSGRAYQETQYF
TRBJ2-1	TRBV6-1	-	-	TGTGCCAGCAGTGTACAGGACGGAATCCACAATGAGCAGTTCTTC	CASSVQDGIHNEQFF